What follows are 20 T cell receptor beta chains derived from one specimen sequenced in a study of cytomegalovirus exposure and HLA in healthy donors. The PCR ran on 60 Vbeta and 13 Jbeta primers. Generated by immunoSEQ multiplex PCR, the TCRdb table keeps only in-frame clones and is missing some. The table includes 100,000 to 150,000 clones, 70% to 85% detected once. Sequenced input: PBMCs. All receptors come from a man aged 18 to 30 in good health and CMV-seronegative.

The chain links TRBV12-5 to TRBJ2-3; tentative D call: TRBD1 (5 bases). CDR1 is LGHNT and CDR2 is FRNRAP in the germline V gene. The CDR3 runs to 14 residues. V was pared by 7 bases and J by 2 bases, with 13 bases between. The DNA of the CDR3 is TGTGCTAGTGCTCTTGGGGCTTCCACAGATACGCAGTATTTT. It is translated as CASALGASTDTQYF.

The CDR3 loop is CASSQGTGEIAREETQYF. The CDR3 DNA reads TGCGCCAGCAGCCAAGGGACAGGGGAAATAGCCCGGGAAGAGACCCAGTACTTC. V gene TRBV4-1 combines with J gene TRBJ2-5; TRBD1 agrees at 9 bases. In germline, CDR1 is MGHRA, CDR2 YSYEKL. The CDR3 spans 18 residues. The V and J ends lost 1 base and 3 bases, in that order; junction bases with no gene match: 12.

The rearrangement links TRBV2 to TRBJ1-1, with unresolved D. This CDR3 has 15 residues. Germline CDR1 reads SNHLY; CDR2 reads FYNNEI. Trimming removed 3 bases from V and 3 bases from J, with 14 bases in between. The CDR3 reads CASSDWAPGDTEAFF. DNA for the CDR3: TGTGCCAGCAGTGACTGGGCCCCCGGGGACACTGAAGCTTTCTTT.

Concerning this clone: Compared with germline, one end of the junction differs, possibly owing to a read error. The chain carries TRBV7-9 and TRBJ2-3, with 9 bases matching TRBD2. Germline assignment: CDR1 SEHNR and CDR2 FQNEAQ (reference sequence). CDR3 size: 17 residues. The DNA of the CDR3 is TGTTCCAGCAGCTTACTACCGCCGGGACTAGCAAAAGATACGCAGTATTTT. Translated: CSSSLLPPGLAKDTQYF.

With respect to this clone: Given the absence of the conserved phenylalanine or tryptophan at the CDR3 end, a read error is likely. It is unclear where the CDR3 begins or ends on the DNA, so no DNA is shown, and the CDR3 is as TCRdb lists it. J is TRBJ1-1 and V is TRBV2; the table's D call, TRBD1, has no DNA check behind it. Germline CDR1 and CDR2: SNHLY and FYNNEI. The CDR3 comprises 12 residues, both ends counted. The CDR3 spells CASSRGTAGLVL.

This chain uses TRBV25-1 with TRBJ1-6, with no clear D. The V end was cut by 5 bases, the J end by 8 bases, with 10 bases between. This CDR3 has 13 amino acids. Per the germline V gene, CDR1 is MGHDK and CDR2 is SYGVNS. DNA of the CDR3: TGTGCCAGCAGTAATGGGCCCGATTCACCCCTCCACTTT. Protein product: CASSNGPDSPLHF.

A single count supports this clone. This rearrangement joins TRBV18 to TRBJ2-2, with 8 bases matching TRBD2. The CDR3 runs 15 residues. V shed 2 bases and J 6 bases; nucleotides not matched to a gene: 5. Per germline, CDR1 KGHSH and CDR2 LQKENI. The CDR3 region has the DNA TGTGCCAGCTCACCAGTGGGACTAGGATCCGGGGAGCTGTTTTTT. It translates to CASSPVGLGSGELFF.

The V call is TRBV6-4, the J call TRBJ2-3; 8 bases agree with TRBD2. The CDR3 is 15 amino acids. Germline CDR1 and CDR2: MRHNA and SNTAGT. Unmatched junction bases numbered 6, after V lost 5 bases and J lost 2 bases. The CDR3 is CASSPTSGHTDTQYF. The CDR3 nucleotides are TGTGCCAGCAGTCCAACTAGCGGACACACAGATACGCAGTATTTT.

The rearrangement uses TRBV7-9 and TRBJ1-2; 8 bases map to TRBD1. V lost 5 bases and J lost 8; bases outside the gene matches: 10. This CDR3 has 14 residues. The germline CDR1 and CDR2 sequences are SEHNR and FQNEAQ (reference sequence). CDR3 nucleotides: TGTGCCAGCAGCCCAGGACAGGGTGTTAAGGGCTACACCTTC. Protein: CASSPGQGVKGYTF.

The chain uses TRBV9 and TRBJ1-2; perhaps TRBD1 as D (5 bases). The V gene's germline CDR1 is SGDLS and CDR2 YYNGEE. The CDR3 spans 15 residues. V was trimmed by 0 bases and J by 8 bases, leaving 17 bases between them. In nucleotides, the CDR3 is TGTGCCAGCAGCGTAGACCCGGGGGGTCGGGGGGGCTACACCTTC. Translated, it gives CASSVDPGGRGGYTF. Together with reference TRBV9 and TRBJ1-2, the CDR3 gives the full variable domain: DSGVTQTPKHLITATGQRVTLRCSPRSGDLSVYWYQQSLDQGLQFLIQYYNGEERAKGNILERFSAQQFPDLHSELNLSSLELGDSALYFCASSVDPGGRGGYTFGSGTRLTVV.

V usage is TRBV5-6 and J usage is TRBJ1-3, with TRBD1 matching over 7 bases. Germline-derived CDR1 and CDR2 are SGHDT and YYEEEE. V was clipped by 3 bases and J by 0 bases; unmatched bases: 9. The CDR3 is made up of 17 amino acids. CDR3 sequence: CASSSELGQLSGNTIYF. CDR3 coding DNA: TGTGCCAGCAGCTCTGAGCTGGGACAGCTCTCTGGAAACACCATATATTTT. The variable domain in full, completed from reference TRBV5-6 and TRBJ1-3, reads DAGVTQSPTHLIKTRGQQVTLRCSPKSGHDTVSWYQQALGQGPQFIFQYYEEEERQRGNFPDRFSGHQFPNYSSELNVNALLLGDSALYLCASSSELGQLSGNTIYFGEGSWLTVV.

The chain uses TRBV7-9 and TRBJ2-1; 9 bases align to TRBD2. CDR1 and CDR2 from the germline V gene are SEHNR and FQNEAQ (reference sequence). CDR3 size: 16 residues. V trimming: 0 bases; J trimming: 4 bases; junction bases outside the gene matches: 4. The CDR3 DNA is TGTGCCAGCAGCTTAGCTACTAGCGGGCAGTACAATGAGCAGTTCTTC. Its protein is CASSLATSGQYNEQFF.

The V and J genes are TRBV5-6 and TRBJ1-4; D is uncertain. The CDR3 spans 16 residues. Between the trimmed V and J ends, which lost 0 bases and 5 bases, there was a span of 14 bases. CDR1 is SGHDT and CDR2 is YYEEEE in the germline V gene. The CDR3 bases are TGTGCCAGCAGCTTGGGACCCGGGTCTACAAATGAAAAACTGTTTTTT. The encoded protein is CASSLGPGSTNEKLFF.

V usage is TRBV27 and J usage is TRBJ1-1, with D hard to call. The length of the CDR3 is 12 residues. From germline, CDR1 is MNHEY and CDR2 SMNVEV (reference sequence). V was pared by 8 bases and J by 0 bases, with 7 bases between. The CDR3 here is CASGELNTEAFF. In DNA, the CDR3 is TGTGCCAGCGGTGAGCTGAACACTGAAGCTTTCTTT.

The rearrangement joins TRBV9 to TRBJ1-2, with 10 bases fitting TRBD1. The CDR3 length is 14 residues. Looked up from germline, CDR1 is SGDLS and CDR2 is YYNGEE. V trimming: 5 bases; J trimming: 0 bases; junction bases outside the gene matches: 1. The CDR3 sequence: CASRGQGSNYGYTF. The CDR3 region has the DNA TGTGCCAGCAGGGGACAGGGGTCTAACTATGGCTACACCTTC.

V gene TRBV2 combines with J gene TRBJ1-6; TRBD1 matches 10 bases. CDR1 SNHLY and CDR2 FYNNEI come from the germline V gene. The V gene end was trimmed by 5 bases and the J gene end by 11 bases; junction bases not matched to a gene: 6. The length of the CDR3 is 14 residues. The CDR3 nucleotides are TGTGCCAGCAGTCTAGGGGGGACAGGGGCACCCCTCCACTTT. It is translated as CASSLGGTGAPLHF.

This sequence joins TRBV5-8 and TRBJ1-1; tentatively, D is TRBD1 (6 bases). V was trimmed by 4 bases and J by 3 bases, leaving 13 bases between them. CDR3 size: 14 residues. Germline V lookup: CDR1 SGHTS, CDR2 YDEGEE. The CDR3 here is CASSPRGHYTEAFF. Written as DNA, the CDR3 is TGTGCCAGCAGCCCAAGGGGACACTACACTGAAGCTTTCTTT.

This chain uses TRBV5-6 with TRBJ1-2; D ambiguous. This CDR3 has 13 residues. V lost 0 bases and J 7 bases, leaving 10 bases between the germline ends. Germline assignment: CDR1 SGHDT and CDR2 YYEEEE. The CDR3: CASSLAGTGGYTF. The CDR3 DNA follows: TGTGCCAGCAGCTTGGCCGGTACTGGTGGCTACACCTTC. The entire variable domain, with the rest obtained from reference TRBV5-6 and TRBJ1-2, is as follows: DAGVTQSPTHLIKTRGQQVTLRCSPKSGHDTVSWYQQALGQGPQFIFQYYEEEERQRGNFPDRFSGHQFPNYSSELNVNALLLGDSALYLCASSLAGTGGYTFGSGTRLTVV.

This clone was seen once. The gene calls are TRBV7-9 and TRBJ1-4; D is possibly TRBD1 (6 bases). With 4 bases removed from V and 3 bases from J, the gap between germline ends came to 12 bases. This CDR3 has 15 amino acids. Germline V gene sequence: CDR1 SEHNR, CDR2 FQNEAQ (reference sequence). CDR3 bases: TGTGCCAGCAGCTCGGGCCGACAGGCTAATGAAAAACTGTTTTTT. It encodes CASSSGRQANEKLFF.

The rearrangement joins TRBV9 to TRBJ2-6, with D unresolved. Trimming removed 3 bases from V and 1 base from J, with 8 bases in between. Germline V lookup: CDR1 SGDLS, CDR2 YYNGEE. The length of the CDR3 is 15 residues. CDR3 region: CASSAPLSGANVLTF. CDR3 in DNA: TGTGCCAGCAGCGCTCCCCTTTCTGGGGCCAACGTCCTGACTTTC.